A single TCR beta chain is shown here with its context. Its target is not known. The sample comes from a study of T cell responses to AZD1222 COVID-19 vaccine. Profiled with immunoSEQ multiplex PCR; TCRdb holds only in-frame clones, not every one. The repertoire holds 100,000 or so clones, nearly 90% seen once, with about 14% in the top ten. Whole-study findings and limits: Vaccine-related CD4 TCRs covered spike, predominating at 160-218 and 743-854.

Germline CDR1 reads SGHTS; CDR2 reads YDEGEE. The CDR3 is 14 residues long. V lost 4 bases, J lost 7 bases, and 4 bases stayed unmatched. The clonotype was recovered from an adult in good health. The sequencing here drew on peripheral blood, taken on day 0 of AZD1222 vaccination. The V and J genes are TRBV5-8 and TRBJ1-4; the match to TRBD1 covers 10 bases. The CDR3 nucleotides read TGTGCCAGCAGCGGGACAGGGGAGGGTGAAAAACTGTTTTTT. Amino acids: CASSGTGEGEKLFF.